This TCR beta chain was sequenced in a study of cytomegalovirus exposure and HLA in healthy donors. V was clipped by 6 bases and J by 3 bases; unmatched bases: 13. Germline values: CDR1 PRHDT, CDR2 FYEKMQ (reference sequence). The length of the CDR3 is 16 residues. This clone has more than one count but fewer than ten. It was with 60 Vbeta and 13 Jbeta primers that the PCR ran. Assay: immunoSEQ multiplex PCR; the TCRdb copy retains only in-frame clones and omits some. The sample has 100,000 to 150,000 clones, about 76% seen once. The clonotype originates from a woman aged 55-70 years in good health and CMV-seropositive. The sample comprised PBMCs. The rearrangement uses TRBV13 and TRBJ1-2; 7 nucleotides match TRBD1. Written as DNA, the CDR3 is TGTGCCAGCAGACTGAATACGGGACAGCGATACTATGGCTACACCTTC. Its protein is CASRLNTGQRYYGYTF.